This TCR beta chain was retrieved from a study of regulatory T cells in long-lasting Graves disease. The time point denotes: persistent/refractory GD, antithyroid drugs over 5 years with positive TRAb. PBMCs provided the RNA from which the TCR library was made. Collection of peripheral blood (roughly 9.3 milliliters) was done using EDTA tubes. Library construction for TCR beta used iRepertoire HTBI primers and Arm-PCR of CDR3 regions. TCRdb fed the multiplex PCR reads into MiXCR, producing one record per CDR3 protein. Here the sample spans 300,000 to 350,000 distinct CDR3 sequences, roughly a fifth being singletons. In its sample, this clonotype was seen many times. The antigen is undetermined. General observations from the study: Newly diagnosed disease favored TRBV20-1 and TRBJ2-1 over persistent disease. Persistent patients shared about 2,800 public clonotypes among themselves. Newly diagnosed patients shared fewer, at around 970.

This CDR3 has 14 amino acids. The germline gives CDR1 SGHAT, CDR2 FQNNGV. The V and J ends lost 6 bases and 1 base respectively, with 13 bases between them. V gene TRBV11-2 combines with J gene TRBJ2-7; D unresolved. This clonotype was sampled from a female donor with Graves disease. The material was peripheral blood mononuclear cells (PBMCs), obtained when the disease was refractory, from a patient treated with antithyroid drugs. This CDR3 reads CASREDFQSYEQYF. The CDR3, as DNA: TGTGCCAGCAGAGAAGACTTCCAATCCTACGAGCAGTACTTC.